The next 6 T cell receptor beta chains were all read from a single sample in a study of radiotherapy plus CTLA-4 blockade in lung cancer. Profiling relied on immunoSEQ multiplex PCR, and the TCRdb table lists in-frame clones only, not all of them. The sample has approximately 100,000 clones, 70% to 90% seen once. This specimen was peripheral blood, taken from a patient treated with radiotherapy plus ipilimumab. Source of these receptors: a human donor with non-small cell lung cancer that progressed on radiotherapy plus ipilimumab. Some clones in this sample may be carry-over from other donors' samples.

This clone was recorded once. This chain uses TRBV6-5 with TRBJ1-2, with a weak D call TRBD1 (6 bases). V lost 6 bases, J lost 3 bases, and 17 bases lay in between. This CDR3 spans 15 amino acids. Germline V lookup: CDR1 MNHEY, CDR2 SVGAGI. The CDR3 reads CASSPVTGTYYGYTF. The CDR3 DNA reads TGTGCCAGCAGCCCCGTTACAGGGACATACTATGGCTACACCTTC.

The genes are TRBV10-1 and TRBJ2-1, with 7 bases that match TRBD1. The trim removed 6 bases at V and 1 base at J, leaving 6 bases unmatched. Per the germline V gene, CDR1 is WNHNN and CDR2 is SYGVQD (reference sequence). CDR3 length equals 15 residues. CDR3 nucleotide sequence: TGCGCCAGCAGGACAGGGCCATATTCCTACAATGAGCAGTTCTTC. It translates to CASRTGPYSYNEQFF.

DNA for the CDR3: TGTGCTAGTGGTTTGGTACCGGCGGGGGGGCGGTATTCAGTCCAGACCCAGTACTTC. Translation: CASGLVPAGGRYSVQTQYF. The chain recombines TRBV12-5 with TRBJ2-5, with 9 bases identical to TRBD2. This CDR3 has 19 amino acids. The V gene end was trimmed by 0 bases and the J gene end by 6 bases; junction bases not matched to a gene: 17. From germline, CDR1 is LGHNT and CDR2 FRNRAP.

The chain carries TRBV7-8 and TRBJ2-2, with TRBD1 matching 9 bases. The CDR3 is 17 amino acids. V was pared by 4 bases and J by 6 bases, with 12 bases of the junction left unmatched. CDR1 and CDR2 from the germline V gene are SGHVS and FQNEAQ. This CDR3 is CASSSPPGQGISGELFF. The CDR3 nucleotides are TGTGCCAGCAGCTCGCCGCCGGGACAGGGAATCTCCGGGGAGCTGTTTTTT.

The rearrangement uses TRBV27 and TRBJ2-2, with a tentative D call TRBD2 (6 bases). CDR3 length equals 15 residues. V was trimmed by 5 bases and J by 6 bases, leaving 16 bases between them. Germline CDR1 reads MNHEY; CDR2 reads SMNVEV (reference sequence). The CDR3 loop is CASSPWGVRAGELFF. The CDR3 DNA reads TGTGCCAGCAGTCCCTGGGGGGTTAGGGCCGGGGAGCTGTTTTTT.

The chain joins TRBV6-5 to TRBJ1-1, with a possible D match to TRBD1 (5 bases). CDR1 is MNHEY, CDR2 SVGAGI, per germline. With 2 bases removed from V and 5 bases from J, the gap between germline ends came to 12 bases. This CDR3 region has 14 residues. The CDR3 protein is CASSYPGHLTEAFF. The CDR3 DNA reads TGTGCCAGCAGTTACCCGGGGCACCTAACTGAAGCTTTCTTT.